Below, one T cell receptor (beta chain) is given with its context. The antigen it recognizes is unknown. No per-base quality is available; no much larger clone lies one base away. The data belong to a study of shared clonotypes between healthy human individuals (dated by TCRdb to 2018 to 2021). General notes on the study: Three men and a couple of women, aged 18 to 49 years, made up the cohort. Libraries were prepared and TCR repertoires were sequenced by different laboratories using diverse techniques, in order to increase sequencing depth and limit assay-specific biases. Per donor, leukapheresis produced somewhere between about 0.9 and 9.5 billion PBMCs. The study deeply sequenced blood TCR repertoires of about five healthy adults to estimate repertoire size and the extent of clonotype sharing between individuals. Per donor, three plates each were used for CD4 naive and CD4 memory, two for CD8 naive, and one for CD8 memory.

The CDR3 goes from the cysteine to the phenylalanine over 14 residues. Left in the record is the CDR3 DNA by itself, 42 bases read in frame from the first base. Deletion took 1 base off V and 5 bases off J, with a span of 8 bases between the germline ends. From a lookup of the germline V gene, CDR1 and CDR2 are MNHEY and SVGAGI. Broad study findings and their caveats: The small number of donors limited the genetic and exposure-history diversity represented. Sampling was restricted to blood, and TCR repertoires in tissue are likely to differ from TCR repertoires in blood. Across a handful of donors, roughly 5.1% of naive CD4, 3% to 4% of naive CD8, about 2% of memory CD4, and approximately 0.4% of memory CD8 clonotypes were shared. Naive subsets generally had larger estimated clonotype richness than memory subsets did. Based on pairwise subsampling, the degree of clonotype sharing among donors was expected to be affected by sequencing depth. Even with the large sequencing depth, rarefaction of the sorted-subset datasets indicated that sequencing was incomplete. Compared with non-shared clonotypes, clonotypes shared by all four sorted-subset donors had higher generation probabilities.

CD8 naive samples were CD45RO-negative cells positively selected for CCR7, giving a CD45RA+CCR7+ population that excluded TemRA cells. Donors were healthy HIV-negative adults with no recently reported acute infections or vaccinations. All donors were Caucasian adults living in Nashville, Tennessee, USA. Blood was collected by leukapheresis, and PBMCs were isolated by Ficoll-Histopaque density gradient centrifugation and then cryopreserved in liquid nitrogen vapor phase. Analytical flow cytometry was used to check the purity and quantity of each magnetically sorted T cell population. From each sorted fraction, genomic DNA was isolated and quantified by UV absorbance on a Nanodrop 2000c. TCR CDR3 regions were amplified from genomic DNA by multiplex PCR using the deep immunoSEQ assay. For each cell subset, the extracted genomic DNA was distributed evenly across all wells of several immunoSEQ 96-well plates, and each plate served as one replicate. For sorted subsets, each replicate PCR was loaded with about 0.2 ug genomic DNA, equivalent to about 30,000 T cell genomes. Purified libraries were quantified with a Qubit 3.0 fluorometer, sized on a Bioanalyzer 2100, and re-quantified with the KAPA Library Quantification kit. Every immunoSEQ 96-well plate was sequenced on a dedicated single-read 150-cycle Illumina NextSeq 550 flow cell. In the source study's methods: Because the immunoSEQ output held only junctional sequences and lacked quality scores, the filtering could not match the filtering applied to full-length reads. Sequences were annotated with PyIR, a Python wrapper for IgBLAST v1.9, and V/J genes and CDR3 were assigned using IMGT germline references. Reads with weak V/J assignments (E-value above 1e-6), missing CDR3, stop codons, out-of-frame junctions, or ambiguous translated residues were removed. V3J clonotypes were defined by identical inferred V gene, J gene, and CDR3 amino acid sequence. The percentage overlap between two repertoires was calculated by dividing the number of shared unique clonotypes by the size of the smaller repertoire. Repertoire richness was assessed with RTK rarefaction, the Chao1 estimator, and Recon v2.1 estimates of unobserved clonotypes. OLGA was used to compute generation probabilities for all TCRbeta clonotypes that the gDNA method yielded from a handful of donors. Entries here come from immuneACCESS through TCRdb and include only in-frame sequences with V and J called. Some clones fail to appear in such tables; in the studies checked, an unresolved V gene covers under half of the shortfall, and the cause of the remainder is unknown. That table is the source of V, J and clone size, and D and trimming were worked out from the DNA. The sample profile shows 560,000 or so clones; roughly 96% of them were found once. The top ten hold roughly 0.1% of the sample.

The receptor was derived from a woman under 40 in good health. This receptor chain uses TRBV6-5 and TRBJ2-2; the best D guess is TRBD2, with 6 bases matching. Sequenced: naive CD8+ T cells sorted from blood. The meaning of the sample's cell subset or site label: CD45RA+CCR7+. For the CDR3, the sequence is CASSYLEGTGELFF. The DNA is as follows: TGTGCCAGCAGTTACTTGGAGGGGACCGGGGAGCTGTTTTTT.